The rows below give T cell receptor beta chains drawn from one sample of a study of post-analysis software for immune sequencing data. Each CDR3 protein is one row after TCRdb ran MiXCR on the PCR reads. The sample has about 620,000 distinct CDR3 sequences, 44% seen once. Sample: blood. These receptors were taken from a girl aged 10-17 years with multiple sclerosis. The CDR3 runs from the conserved cysteine through the conserved F or W. The order of the fields is D gene, V gene, clone size, J gene, CDR3 protein, CDR3 DNA. The D gene is left open where the match is weak. A row's size may be missing; if present it is once, few, many or a size class.

TRBD1	TRBV7-2	few	TRBJ1-1	CASSDAGGGRAFF	TGTGCCAGCAGCGACGCAGGGGGAGGGCGAGCTTTCTTT
TRBD2	TRBV6-1	.	TRBJ2-1	CASRIAGDLYNEQFF	TGTGCCAGCAGGATAGCGGGAGACCTCTACAATGAGCAGTTCTTC
.	TRBV9	.	TRBJ2-4	CASSVDGTRSKGNIQYF	TGTGCCAGCAGCGTAGATGGTACGCGATCCAAGGGAAACATTCAGTACTTC
.	TRBV12-3/TRBV12-4	.	TRBJ1-5	CASSLADRDQLQHF	TGTGCCAGCAGTTTAGCCGACAGAGATCAGCTCCAGCATTTT
.	TRBV5-1	.	TRBJ2-7	CASSYDLGDGREQYF	TGCGCCAGCAGTTATGACCTGGGAGACGGGCGCGAGCAGTACTTC
TRBD2	TRBV7-2	few	TRBJ2-1	CASSLGAGASGGRYNEQFF	TGTGCCAGCAGCTTAGGCGCTGGGGCTAGCGGGGGCCGATACAATGAGCAGTTCTTC
.	TRBV11-2	few	TRBJ2-7	CASSRDFVREQYF	TGTGCCAGCAGCCGGGACTTCGTTAGGGAGCAGTACTTC
.	TRBV12-3/TRBV12-4	few	TRBJ2-1	CASSPHRPPQFF	TGTGCCAGCAGTCCCCACAGGCCCCCCCAGTTCTTC
TRBD2	TRBV7-2	.	TRBJ2-1	CASTETSRSGNEQFF	TGTGCCAGCACCGAGACTAGCAGGTCTGGGAATGAGCAGTTCTTC
.	TRBV29-1	.	TRBJ2-2	CSVEDLEGRSGELFF	TGCAGCGTTGAAGATCTGGAGGGGCGGTCCGGGGAGCTGTTTTTT
TRBD1	TRBV7-2	few	TRBJ2-5	CASSVGTGFGTQYF	TGTGCCAGCAGCGTCGGGACAGGGTTTGGGACCCAGTACTTC
TRBD1	TRBV10-3	.	TRBJ1-1	CAISGTGRGDTEAFF	TGTGCCATCAGTGGGACAGGAAGGGGGGACACTGAAGCTTTCTTT
.	TRBV12-3/TRBV12-4	few	TRBJ2-5	CASSLSGERETQYF	TGTGCCAGCAGTTTGTCGGGGGAACGAGAGACCCAGTACTTC
.	TRBV7-9	.	TRBJ1-4	CASSPNRQLFF	TGTGCCAGCAGCCCCAACCGGCAACTGTTTTTT
TRBD1	TRBV20-1	few	TRBJ2-5	CSARGQAGETQYF	TGCAGTGCTAGGGGACAGGCAGGAGAGACCCAGTACTTC
.	TRBV7-3	.	TRBJ2-5	CASSYKGGQTQYF	TGTGCCAGCAGCTACAAGGGTGGTCAGACCCAGTACTTC